The TCR beta chain under discussion was sequenced for a study of blood T cell repertoires in COVID-19. Looking at the study overall: Donors in the United States, Italy and Spain gave samples during acute or convalescent COVID-19. From T cells, B-cell-depleted T cells, or PBMCs came the material, which was cDNA or gDNA.

Per the authors' pipeline: Reference gene primer amplification gave nucleated cell count estimates. TCRdb's copy holds only in-frame clones and misses some; the assay was immunoSEQ multiplex PCR. V and J calls and clone size are as listed in that table; D and trimming were resolved from the DNA. The sample consists of around 180,000 clones, 88% of them appearing once. J lost 5 bases, V lost 3 bases, and 5 bases had no gene match. Germline V CDR1 and CDR2: SQVTM, ANQGSEA. The CDR3 length is 13 residues. This sequence joins TRBV29-1 and TRBJ2-5; TRBD1 matches 8 bases. The source of this sequence is a man aged 55 to 70 with acute or convalescent COVID-19. The sample taken for sequencing was peripheral blood. CDR3 sequence (DNA): TGCAGCGTTGAGCAGGGGGCTGTGGAGACCCAGTACTTC. The encoded protein is CSVEQGAVETQYF. Drawing the rest from reference TRBV29-1 and TRBJ2-5, the complete variable domain is SAVISQKPSRDICQRGTSLTIQCQVDSQVTMMFWYRQQPGQSLTLIATANQGSEATYESGFVIDKFPISRPNLTFSTLTVSNMSPEDSSIYLCSVEQGAVETQYFGPGTRLLVL.